This T cell receptor (beta chain) was recorded in a study of shared clonotypes between healthy human individuals. In the study's own analysis: ImmunoSEQ output held junction-only sequences without quality scores, so filtering differed. The method was immunoSEQ multiplex PCR; TCRdb's version includes in-frame clones alone and lacks a portion of them. The V and J calls and clone size come from that table; D and trimming were worked out from the DNA. The sample includes 2 million or so clones, less than 95% of them seen just once. This CDR3 has 15 amino acids. Germline V CDR1 and CDR2: ENHRY, SYGVKD. J lost 6 bases, V lost 0 bases, and 5 bases had no gene match. Naive CD8 cells, CD45RO-negative and positively selected for CCR7, excluded terminally differentiated effector memory CD45RA+ cells.

Material for sequencing was naive CD8+ T cells sorted from blood. The sequence was obtained from a man between 18 and 29 years old in good health. The chain links TRBV10-3 to TRBJ2-7; 10 positions agree with TRBD2. CDR3 DNA sequence: TGTGCCATCAGTGAGTCAGGGCTAGCGGGAGCCGAGCAGTACTTC. Protein: CAISESGLAGAEQYF.